Detailed here is one T cell receptor (beta chain). These data come from a study of T cell changes during pregnancy in multiple sclerosis. Germline loops: CDR1 MDHEN, CDR2 SYDVKM. V lost 6 bases and J 11 bases, leaving 11 bases between the germline ends. This CDR3 has 11 residues. Here immunoSEQ multiplex PCR was the method, and the copy in TCRdb shows in-frame clones only, minus some. This repertoire shows 15,000 to 20,000 clones, around 86% found once; its top ten account for 13%. This TCR was sampled from a female donor in good health, enrolled as a control in a pregnancy study. Sequenced material: CD8+ T cells from peripheral blood mononuclear cells, taken in the third trimester of pregnancy. The rearrangement joins TRBV28 to TRBJ2-1; weak D call: TRBD2 (6 bases). The CDR3 sequence: CASSGTPQQFF. The CDR3, as DNA: TGTGCCAGCAGCGGGACTCCTCAGCAGTTCTTC.